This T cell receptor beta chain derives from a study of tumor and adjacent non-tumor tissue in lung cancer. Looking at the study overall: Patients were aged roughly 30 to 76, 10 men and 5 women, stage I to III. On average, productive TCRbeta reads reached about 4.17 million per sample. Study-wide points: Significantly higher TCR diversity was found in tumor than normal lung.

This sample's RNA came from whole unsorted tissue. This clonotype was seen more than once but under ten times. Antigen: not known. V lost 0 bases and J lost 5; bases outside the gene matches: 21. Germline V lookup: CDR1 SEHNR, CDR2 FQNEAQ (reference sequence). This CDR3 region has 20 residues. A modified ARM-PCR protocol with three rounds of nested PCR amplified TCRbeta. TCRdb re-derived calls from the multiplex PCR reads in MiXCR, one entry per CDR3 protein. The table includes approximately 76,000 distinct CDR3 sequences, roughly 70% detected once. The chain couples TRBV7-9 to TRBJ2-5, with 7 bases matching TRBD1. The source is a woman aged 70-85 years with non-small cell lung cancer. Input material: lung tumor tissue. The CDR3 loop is CASSLAVSTGWRQMRETQYF. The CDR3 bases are TGTGCCAGCAGCTTAGCAGTTTCGACAGGGTGGAGACAAATGCGGGAGACCCAGTACTTC.